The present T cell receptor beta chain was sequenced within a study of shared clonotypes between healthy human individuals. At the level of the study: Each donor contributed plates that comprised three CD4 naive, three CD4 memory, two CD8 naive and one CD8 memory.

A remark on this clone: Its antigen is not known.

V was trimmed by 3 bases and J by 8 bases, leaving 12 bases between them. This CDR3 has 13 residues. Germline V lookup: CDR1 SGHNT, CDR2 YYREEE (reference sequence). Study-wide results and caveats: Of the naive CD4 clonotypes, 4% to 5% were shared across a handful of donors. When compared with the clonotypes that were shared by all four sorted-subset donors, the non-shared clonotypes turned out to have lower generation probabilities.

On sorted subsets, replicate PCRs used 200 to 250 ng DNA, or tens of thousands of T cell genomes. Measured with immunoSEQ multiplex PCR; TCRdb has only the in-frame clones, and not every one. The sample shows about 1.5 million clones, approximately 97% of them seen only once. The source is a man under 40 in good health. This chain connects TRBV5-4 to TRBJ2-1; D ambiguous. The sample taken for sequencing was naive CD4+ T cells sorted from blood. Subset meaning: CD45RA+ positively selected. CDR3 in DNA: TGTGCCAGCAGCTCCATAGTCTGGGATGAGCAGTTCTTC. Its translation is CASSSIVWDEQFF.